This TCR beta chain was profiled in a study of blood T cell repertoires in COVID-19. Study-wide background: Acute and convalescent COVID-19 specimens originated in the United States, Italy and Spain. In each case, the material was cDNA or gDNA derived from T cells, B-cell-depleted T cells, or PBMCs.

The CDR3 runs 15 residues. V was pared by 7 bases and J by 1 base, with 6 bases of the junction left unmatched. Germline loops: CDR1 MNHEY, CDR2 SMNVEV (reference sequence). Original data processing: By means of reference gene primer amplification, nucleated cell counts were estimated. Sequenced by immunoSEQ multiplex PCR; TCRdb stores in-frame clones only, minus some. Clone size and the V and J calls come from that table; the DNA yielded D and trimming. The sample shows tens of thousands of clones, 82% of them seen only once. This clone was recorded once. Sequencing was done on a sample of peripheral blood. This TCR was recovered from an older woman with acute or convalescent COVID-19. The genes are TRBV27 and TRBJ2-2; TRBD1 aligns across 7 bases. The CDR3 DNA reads TGTGCCAGCAACAAAGACAGGGAGAACACCGGGGAGCTGTTTTTT. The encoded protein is CASNKDRENTGELFF.